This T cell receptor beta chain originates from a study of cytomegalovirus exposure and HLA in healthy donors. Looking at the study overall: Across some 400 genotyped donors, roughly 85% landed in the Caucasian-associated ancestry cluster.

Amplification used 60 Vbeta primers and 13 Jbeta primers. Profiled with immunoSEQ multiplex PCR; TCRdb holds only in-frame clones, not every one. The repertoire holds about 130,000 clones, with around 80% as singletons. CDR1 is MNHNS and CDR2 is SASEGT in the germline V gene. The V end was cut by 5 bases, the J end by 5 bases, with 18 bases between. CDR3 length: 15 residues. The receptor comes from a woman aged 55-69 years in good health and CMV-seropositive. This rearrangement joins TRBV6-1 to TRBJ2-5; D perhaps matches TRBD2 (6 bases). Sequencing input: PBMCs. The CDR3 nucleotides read TGTGCCAGCAGTCTCGGAGGGTTGGGAGGCGAGACCCAGTACTTC. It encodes CASSLGGLGGETQYF.